This T cell receptor beta chain is drawn from a study of cytomegalovirus exposure and HLA in healthy donors. Trimming removed 5 bases from V and 6 bases from J; junction bases left unmatched: 7. The CDR3 has 14 residues. Germline lookup yields CDR1 SGHTA and CDR2 FQGNSA. Primers included in the PCR were 60 Vbeta and 13 Jbeta primers. Profiled with immunoSEQ multiplex PCR; TCRdb holds only in-frame clones, not every one. Seen in this sample are 100,000 to 150,000 clones; the ten most common clones hold roughly 1.7%. The sequence was collected from a man aged 18 to 30 in good health and CMV-seronegative. Sequenced sample: PBMCs. The chain couples TRBV7-2 to TRBJ2-7; 10 bases fit TRBD1. CDR3 nucleotide sequence: TGTGCCAGCAGCCCCTGGGACAGGGGCGGCGAGCAGTACTTC. Translating it yields CASSPWDRGGEQYF.